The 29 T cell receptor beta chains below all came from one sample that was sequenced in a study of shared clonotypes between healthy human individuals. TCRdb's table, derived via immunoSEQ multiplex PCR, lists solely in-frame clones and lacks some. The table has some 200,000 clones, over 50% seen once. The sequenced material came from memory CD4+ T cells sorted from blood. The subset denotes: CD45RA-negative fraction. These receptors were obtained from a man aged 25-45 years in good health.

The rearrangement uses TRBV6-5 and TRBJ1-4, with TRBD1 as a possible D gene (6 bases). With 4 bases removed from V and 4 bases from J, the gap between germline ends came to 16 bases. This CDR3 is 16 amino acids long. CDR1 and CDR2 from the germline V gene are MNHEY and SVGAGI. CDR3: CASSWGAGGRNEKLFF. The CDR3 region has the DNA TGTGCCAGCAGTTGGGGTGCGGGGGGGCGTAATGAAAAACTGTTTTTT.

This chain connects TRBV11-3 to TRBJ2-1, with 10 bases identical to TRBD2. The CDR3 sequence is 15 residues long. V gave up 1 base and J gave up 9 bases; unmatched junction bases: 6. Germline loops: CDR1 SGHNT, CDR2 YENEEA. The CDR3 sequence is CASSLAGSSGSEQFF. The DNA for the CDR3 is TGTGCCAGCAGCTTAGCTGGTTCTAGCGGGAGTGAGCAGTTCTTC. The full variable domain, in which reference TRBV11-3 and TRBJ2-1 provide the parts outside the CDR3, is EAGVVQSPRYKIIEKKQPVAFWCNPISGHNTLYWYLQNLGQGPELLIRYENEEAVDDSQLPKDRFSAERLKGVDSTLKIQPAELGDSAVYLCASSLAGSSGSEQFFGPGTRLTVL.

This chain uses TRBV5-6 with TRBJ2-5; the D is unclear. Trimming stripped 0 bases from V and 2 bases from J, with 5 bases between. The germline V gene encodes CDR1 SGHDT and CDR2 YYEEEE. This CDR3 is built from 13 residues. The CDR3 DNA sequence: TGTGCCAGCAGCTTGGCGCTTCAAGAGACCCAGTACTTC. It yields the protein CASSLALQETQYF. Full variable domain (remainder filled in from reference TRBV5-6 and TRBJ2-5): DAGVTQSPTHLIKTRGQQVTLRCSPKSGHDTVSWYQQALGQGPQFIFQYYEEEERQRGNFPDRFSGHQFPNYSSELNVNALLLGDSALYLCASSLALQETQYFGPGTRLLVL.

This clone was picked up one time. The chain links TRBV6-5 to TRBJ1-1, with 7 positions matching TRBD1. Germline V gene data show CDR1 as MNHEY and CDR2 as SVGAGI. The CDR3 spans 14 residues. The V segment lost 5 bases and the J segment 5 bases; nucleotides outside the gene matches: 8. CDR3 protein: CASSHHDRATEAFF. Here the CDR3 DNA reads TGTGCCAGCAGTCACCATGACAGGGCGACTGAAGCTTTCTTT.

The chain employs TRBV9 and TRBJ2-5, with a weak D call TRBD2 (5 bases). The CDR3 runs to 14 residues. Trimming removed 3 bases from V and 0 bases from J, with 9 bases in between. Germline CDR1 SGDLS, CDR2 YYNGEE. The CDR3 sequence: CASSASGYQETQYF. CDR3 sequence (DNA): TGTGCCAGCAGCGCCAGCGGTTACCAAGAGACCCAGTACTTC.

The CDR3 coding sequence is TGTGCCACCGGACTAGCGGGGGCCTACGAGCAGTACTTC. Its protein product is CATGLAGAYEQYF. The rearrangement uses TRBV25-1 and TRBJ2-7; TRBD2 agrees at 13 bases. The CDR3 contains 13 residues. V shed 10 bases and J 2 bases; nucleotides not matched to a gene: 2. Germline values: CDR1 MGHDK, CDR2 SYGVNS.

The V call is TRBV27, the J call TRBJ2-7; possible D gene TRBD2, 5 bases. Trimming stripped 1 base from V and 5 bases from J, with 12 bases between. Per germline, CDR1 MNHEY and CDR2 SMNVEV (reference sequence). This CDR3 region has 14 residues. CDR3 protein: CASSLLGSSNEQYF. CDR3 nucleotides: TGTGCCAGCAGTTTATTAGGGAGTTCTAACGAGCAGTACTTC.

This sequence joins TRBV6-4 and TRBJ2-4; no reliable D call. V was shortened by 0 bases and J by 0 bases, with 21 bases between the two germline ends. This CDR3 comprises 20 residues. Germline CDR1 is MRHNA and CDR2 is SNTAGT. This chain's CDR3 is CASSDSRTEASFEAKNIQYF. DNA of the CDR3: TGTGCCAGCAGTGACTCGAGGACCGAAGCCTCATTTGAAGCCAAAAACATTCAGTACTTC.

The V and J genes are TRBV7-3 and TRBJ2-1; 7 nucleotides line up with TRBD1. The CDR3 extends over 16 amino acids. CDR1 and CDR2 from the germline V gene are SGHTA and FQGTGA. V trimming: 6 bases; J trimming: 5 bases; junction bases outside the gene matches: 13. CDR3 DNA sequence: TGTGCCAGCAGTTCCAGGGGGTCCTTCGCGAACAATGAGCAGTTCTTC. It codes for CASSSRGSFANNEQFF.

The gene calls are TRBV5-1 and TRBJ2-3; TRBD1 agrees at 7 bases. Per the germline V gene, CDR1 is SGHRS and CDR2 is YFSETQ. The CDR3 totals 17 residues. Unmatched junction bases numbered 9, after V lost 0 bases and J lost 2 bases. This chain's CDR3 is CASSLVQGTRNTDTQYF. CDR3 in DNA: TGCGCCAGCAGCTTGGTACAGGGGACCCGAAACACAGATACGCAGTATTTT.

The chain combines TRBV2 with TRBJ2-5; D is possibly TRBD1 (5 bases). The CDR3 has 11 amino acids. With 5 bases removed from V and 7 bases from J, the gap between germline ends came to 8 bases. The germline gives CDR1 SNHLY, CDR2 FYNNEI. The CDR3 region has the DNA TGTGCCAGCAGTACTACAGGGACCCAGTACTTC. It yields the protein CASSTTGTQYF. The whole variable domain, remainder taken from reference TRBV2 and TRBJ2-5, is EPEVTQTPSHQVTQMGQEVILRCVPISNHLYFYWYRQILGQKVEFLVSFYNNEISEKSEIFDDQFSVERPDGSNFTLKIRSTKLEDSAMYFCASSTTGTQYFGPGTRLLVL.

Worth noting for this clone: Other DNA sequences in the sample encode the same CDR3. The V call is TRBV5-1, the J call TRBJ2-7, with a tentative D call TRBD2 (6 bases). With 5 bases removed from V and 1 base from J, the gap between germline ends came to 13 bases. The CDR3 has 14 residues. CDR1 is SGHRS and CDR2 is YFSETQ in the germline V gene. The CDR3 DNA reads TGCGCCAGCAGTCTGTCACTAGCTTCCTACGAGCAGTACTTC. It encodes CASSLSLASYEQYF.

CDR3 in amino acids: CASSSGGDSTF. CDR3 DNA sequence: TGTGCCAGCAGCTCAGGGGGGGATTCCACCTTC. The genes are TRBV9 and TRBJ1-2; 7 bases agree with TRBD1. This CDR3 region has 11 residues. Germline lookup yields CDR1 SGDLS and CDR2 YYNGEE. The V segment lost 4 bases and the J segment 13 bases; nucleotides outside the gene matches: 7. The full variable domain, in which reference TRBV9 and TRBJ1-2 provide the parts outside the CDR3, is DSGVTQTPKHLITATGQRVTLRCSPRSGDLSVYWYQQSLDQGLQFLIQYYNGEERAKGNILERFSAQQFPDLHSELNLSSLELGDSALYFCASSSGGDSTFGSGTRLTVV.

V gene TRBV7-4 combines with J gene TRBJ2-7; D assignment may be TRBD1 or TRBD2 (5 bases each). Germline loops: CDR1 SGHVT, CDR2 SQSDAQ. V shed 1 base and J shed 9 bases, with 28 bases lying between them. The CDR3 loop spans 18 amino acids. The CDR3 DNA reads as TGTGCCAGCAGCTTAGTATCCCCGGGACCGCGACACGGCAAGCTGCAGTACTTC. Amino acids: CASSLVSPGPRHGKLQYF.

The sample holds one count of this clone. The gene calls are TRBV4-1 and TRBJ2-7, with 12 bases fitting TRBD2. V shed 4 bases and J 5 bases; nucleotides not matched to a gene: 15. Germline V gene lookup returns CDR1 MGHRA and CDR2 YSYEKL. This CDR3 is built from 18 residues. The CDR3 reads CASSPFGFLAGGPDEQYF. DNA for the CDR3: TGCGCCAGCAGCCCATTCGGGTTCCTAGCGGGAGGGCCGGACGAGCAGTACTTC.

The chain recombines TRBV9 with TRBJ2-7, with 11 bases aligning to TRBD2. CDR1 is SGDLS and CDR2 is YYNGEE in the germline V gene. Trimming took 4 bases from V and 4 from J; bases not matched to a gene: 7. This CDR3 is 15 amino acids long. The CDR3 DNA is TGTGCCAGCAGCCGGGGACTAGCGGAGGATTACGAGCAGTACTTC. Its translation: CASSRGLAEDYEQYF.

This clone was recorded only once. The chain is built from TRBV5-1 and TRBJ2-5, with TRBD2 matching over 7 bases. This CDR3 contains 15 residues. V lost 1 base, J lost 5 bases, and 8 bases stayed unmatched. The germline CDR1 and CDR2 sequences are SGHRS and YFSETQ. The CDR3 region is CASSLWREPPETQYF. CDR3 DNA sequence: TGCGCCAGCAGCTTGTGGCGGGAGCCCCCCGAGACCCAGTACTTC.

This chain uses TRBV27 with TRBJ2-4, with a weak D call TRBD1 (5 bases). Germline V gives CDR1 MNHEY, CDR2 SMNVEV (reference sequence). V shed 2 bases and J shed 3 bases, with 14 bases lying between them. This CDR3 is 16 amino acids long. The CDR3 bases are TGTGCCAGCAGTTTAATGTCAGGGATCGGCAAAAACATTCAGTACTTC. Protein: CASSLMSGIGKNIQYF.

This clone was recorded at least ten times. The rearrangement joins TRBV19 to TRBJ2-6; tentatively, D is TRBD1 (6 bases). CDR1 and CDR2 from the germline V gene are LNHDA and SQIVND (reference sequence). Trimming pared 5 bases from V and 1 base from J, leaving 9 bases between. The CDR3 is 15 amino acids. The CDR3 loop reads CASSAQGSGANVLTF. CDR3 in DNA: TGTGCCAGTAGTGCGCAGGGGTCTGGGGCCAACGTCCTGACTTTC.

In DNA, the CDR3 is TGTGCCAGCAGCTTAGATCGAGCGGGCCGCTCCTACAATGAGCAGTTCTTC. Protein sequence: CASSLDRAGRSYNEQFF. The chain employs TRBV7-2 and TRBJ2-1; possible D gene TRBD2, 6 bases. Per the germline V gene, CDR1 is SGHTA and CDR2 is FQGNSA. Trimming took off 1 base at V and 0 bases at J, with 13 bases between the two ends. The length of the CDR3 is 17 residues.

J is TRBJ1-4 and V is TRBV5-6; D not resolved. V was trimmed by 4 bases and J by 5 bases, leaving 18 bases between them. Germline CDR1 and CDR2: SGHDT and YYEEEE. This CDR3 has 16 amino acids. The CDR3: CASSRSGNFRNEKLFF. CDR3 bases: TGTGCCAGCAGCCGATCCGGGAACTTTAGAAATGAAAAACTGTTTTTT.

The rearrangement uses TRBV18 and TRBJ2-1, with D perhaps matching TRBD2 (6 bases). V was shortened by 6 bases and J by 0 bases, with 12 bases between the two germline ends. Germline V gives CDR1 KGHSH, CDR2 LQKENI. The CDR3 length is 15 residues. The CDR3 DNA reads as TGTGCCAGCTCGGCCGGGACTCTCTCCTACAATGAGCAGTTCTTC. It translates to CASSAGTLSYNEQFF. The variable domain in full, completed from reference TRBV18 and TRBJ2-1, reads NAGVMQNPRHLVRRRGQEARLRCSPMKGHSHVYWYRQLPEEGLKFMVYLQKENIIDESGMPKERFSAEFPKEGPSILRIQQVVRGDSAAYFCASSAGTLSYNEQFFGPGTRLTVL.

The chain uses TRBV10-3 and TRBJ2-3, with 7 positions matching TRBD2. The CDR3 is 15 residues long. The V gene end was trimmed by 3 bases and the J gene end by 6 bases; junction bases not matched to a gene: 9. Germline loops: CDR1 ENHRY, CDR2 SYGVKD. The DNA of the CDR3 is TGTGCCATCAGTGATAGGGCGGGAGTAGGGGATACGCAGTATTTT. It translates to CAISDRAGVGDTQYF.

CDR3 coding DNA: TGTGCCAGTAGTATAGATAGGAGTTTTACGGGAGGAGCTGAAGCTTTCTTT. Residues: CASSIDRSFTGGAEAFF. The chain is built from TRBV19 and TRBJ1-1; D gene unclear. Looked up from germline, CDR1 is LNHDA and CDR2 is SQIVND (reference sequence). Trimming removed 0 bases from V and 6 bases from J, with 20 bases in between. This CDR3 is built from 17 residues. Complete variable domain (other parts from reference TRBV19 and TRBJ1-1): DGGITQSPKYLFRKEGQNVTLSCEQNLNHDAMYWYRQDPGQGLRLIYYSQIVNDFQKGDIAEGYSVSREKKESFPLTVTSAQKNPTAFYLCASSIDRSFTGGAEAFFGQGTRLTVV.

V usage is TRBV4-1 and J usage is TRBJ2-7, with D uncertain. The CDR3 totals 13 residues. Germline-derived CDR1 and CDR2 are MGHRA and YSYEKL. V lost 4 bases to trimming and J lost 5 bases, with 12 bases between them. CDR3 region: CASSRTTWDEQYF. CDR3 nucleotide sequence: TGCGCCAGCAGCCGTACGACCTGGGACGAGCAGTACTTC.

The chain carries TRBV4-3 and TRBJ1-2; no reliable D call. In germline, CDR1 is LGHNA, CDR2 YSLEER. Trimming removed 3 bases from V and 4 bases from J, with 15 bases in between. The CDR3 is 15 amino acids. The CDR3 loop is CASSQAGAAGYGYTF. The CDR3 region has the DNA TGCGCCAGCAGCCAGGCCGGCGCGGCGGGCTATGGCTACACCTTC.

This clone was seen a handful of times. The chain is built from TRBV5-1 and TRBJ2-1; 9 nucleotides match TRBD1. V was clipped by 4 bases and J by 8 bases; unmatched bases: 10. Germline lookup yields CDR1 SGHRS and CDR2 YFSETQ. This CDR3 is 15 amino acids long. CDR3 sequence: CASSISGQGLHEQFF. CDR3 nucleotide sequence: TGCGCCAGCAGCATATCGGGACAGGGCCTGCATGAGCAGTTCTTC.

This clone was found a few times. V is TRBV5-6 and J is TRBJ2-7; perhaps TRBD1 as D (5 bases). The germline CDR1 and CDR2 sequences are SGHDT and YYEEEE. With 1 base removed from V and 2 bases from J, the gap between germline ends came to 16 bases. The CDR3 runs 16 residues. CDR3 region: CASSLLSGQAAYEQYF. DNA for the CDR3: TGTGCCAGCAGCTTGCTCTCAGGGCAGGCAGCCTACGAGCAGTACTTC.

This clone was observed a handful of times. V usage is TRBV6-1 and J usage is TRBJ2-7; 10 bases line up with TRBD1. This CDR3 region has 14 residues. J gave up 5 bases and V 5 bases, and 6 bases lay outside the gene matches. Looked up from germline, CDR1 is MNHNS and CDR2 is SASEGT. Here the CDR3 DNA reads TGTGCCAGCAGTTCGACAGGGGGCTTGAACGAGCAGTACTTC. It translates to CASSSTGGLNEQYF.